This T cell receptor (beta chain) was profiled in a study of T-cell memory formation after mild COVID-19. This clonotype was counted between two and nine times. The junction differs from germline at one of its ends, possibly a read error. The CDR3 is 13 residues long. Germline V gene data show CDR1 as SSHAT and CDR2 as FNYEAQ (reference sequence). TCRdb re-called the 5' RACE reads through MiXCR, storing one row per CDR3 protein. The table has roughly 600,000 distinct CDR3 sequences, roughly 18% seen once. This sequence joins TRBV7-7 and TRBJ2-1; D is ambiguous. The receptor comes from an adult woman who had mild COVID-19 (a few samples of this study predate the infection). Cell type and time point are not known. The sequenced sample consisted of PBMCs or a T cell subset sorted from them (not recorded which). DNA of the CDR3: TGTGCTAGCAGCTCCGTCGGGCGGAATGAGCAGTTCTTC. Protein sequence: CASSSVGRNEQFF. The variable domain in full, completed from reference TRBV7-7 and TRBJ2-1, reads GAGVSQSPRYKVTKRGQDVTLRCDPISSHATLYWYQQALGQGPEFLTYFNYEAQPDKSGLPSDRFSAERPEGSISTLTIQRTEQRDSAMYRCASSSVGRNEQFFGPGTRLTVL.